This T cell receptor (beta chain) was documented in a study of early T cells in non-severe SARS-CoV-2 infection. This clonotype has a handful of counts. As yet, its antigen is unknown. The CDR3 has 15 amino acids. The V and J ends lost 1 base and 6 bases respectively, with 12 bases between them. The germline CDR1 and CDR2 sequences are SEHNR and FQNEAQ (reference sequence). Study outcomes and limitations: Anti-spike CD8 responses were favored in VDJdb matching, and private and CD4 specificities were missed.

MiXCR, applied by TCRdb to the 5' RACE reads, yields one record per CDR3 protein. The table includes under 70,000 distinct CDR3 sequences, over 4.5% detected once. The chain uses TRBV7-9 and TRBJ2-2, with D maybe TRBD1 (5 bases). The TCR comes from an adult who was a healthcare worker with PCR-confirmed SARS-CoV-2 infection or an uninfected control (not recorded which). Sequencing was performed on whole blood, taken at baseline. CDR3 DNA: TGTGCCAGCAGCTTAGGTGCACACAGGTCCGGGGAGCTGTTTTTT. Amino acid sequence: CASSLGAHRSGELFF.